Sequencing of this TCR beta chain was carried out in a study of T cell responses to AZD1222 COVID-19 vaccine. Across the study: It was second doses at about 4 or about 12 weeks that were pooled. Study-wide findings and caveats: Nearly half of the spike-specific TCRs reportedly recognize variant regions that carry no mutations. Of the AZD1222 recipients, only six were seropositive at baseline. Dominant at 160-218 and 743-854, vaccine-associated CD4 TCRs also spanned spike.

Note on this clone: Its antigen is not known.

Here immunoSEQ multiplex PCR was the method, and the copy in TCRdb shows in-frame clones only, minus some. The data contain some 120,000 clones, around 81% of them singletons. This material consisted of peripheral blood, taken on day 0 of AZD1222 vaccination. This TCR came from an adult in good health.

CDR3 sequence reads: CAISDRGSDTIYF. Here the CDR3 DNA reads TGTGCCATCAGTGACAGGGGGTCGGACACCATATATTTT. The genes are TRBV10-3 and TRBJ1-3; 7 bases line up with TRBD1. Trimming took 3 bases from V and 8 from J; bases not matched to a gene: 4. CDR3 length: 13 residues. Germline lookup yields CDR1 ENHRY and CDR2 SYGVKD.